These 9 T cell receptor beta chains were all obtained from the same sample, sequenced in a study of early T cells in non-severe SARS-CoV-2 infection. MiXCR, applied by TCRdb to the 5' RACE reads, yields one record per CDR3 protein. Seen here are about 33,000 distinct CDR3 sequences, 4.7% observed once, and the top ten hold 7% to 9%. Source material: whole blood. The receptor set was obtained from an adult who was a healthcare worker with PCR-confirmed SARS-CoV-2 infection or an uninfected control (not recorded which).

This clonotype showed up many times. The chain carries TRBV12-3 or TRBV12-4 and TRBJ2-7; TRBD1 agrees at 8 bases. J lost 3 bases, V lost 3 bases, and 4 bases had no gene match. This CDR3 region has 14 residues. CDR3 sequence: CASSFGRGLYEQYF. CDR3 in DNA: TGTGCCAGCAGTTTCGGCAGGGGGCTCTACGAGCAGTACTTC.

This clonotype came up many times. The rearrangement joins TRBV7-2 to TRBJ2-5; D might be TRBD2 (5 bases). V was shortened by 1 base and J by 14 bases, with 14 bases between the two germline ends. The CDR3 covers 12 residues. Germline CDR1 is SGHTA and CDR2 is FQGNSA. The CDR3 DNA reads TGTGCCAGCAGCTTAGTGGACCCCGGGGAATACTTC. Protein sequence: CASSLVDPGEYF.

This clonotype came up many times. As DNA, the CDR3 is TGTGCCACCTCCCTGTACCAAGAGACCCAGTACTTC. Protein: CATSLYQETQYF. The chain joins TRBV2 to TRBJ2-5; D is unclear. CDR1 SNHLY and CDR2 FYNNEI come from the germline V gene. The germline V and J ends were trimmed by 10 bases and 0 bases, with 9 bases remaining between them. The length of the CDR3 is 12 residues.

This clonotype was picked up many times. The chain combines TRBV20-1 with TRBJ2-5; 12 bases line up with TRBD2. The junction had 6 bases not matched to a gene; V was cut back by 3 bases and J by 4 bases. The CDR3 covers 15 residues. Germline CDR1 DFQATT, CDR2 SNEGSKA (reference sequence). CDR3 in amino acids: CSASLRLAGVETQYF. In DNA, the CDR3 is TGCAGTGCTAGCCTTCGACTAGCGGGGGTAGAGACCCAGTACTTC.

This clonotype occurred many times. The gene calls are TRBV3-1 and TRBJ1-2; D uncertain. This CDR3 contains 15 residues. Germline values: CDR1 LGHDT, CDR2 YNNKEL (reference sequence). Trimming stripped 1 base from V and 3 bases from J, with 12 bases between. The CDR3 sequence: CASSQGRWSYYGYTF. The DNA for the CDR3 is TGTGCCAGCAGCCAAGGACGATGGTCCTACTATGGCTACACCTTC.

The sample holds many counts of this clonotype. This chain joins TRBV5-4 and TRBJ2-7; D may be TRBD2 (5 bases). V dropped 2 bases and J dropped 3 bases, with 9 bases sitting between them. The CDR3 has 13 residues. Germline values: CDR1 SGHNT, CDR2 YYREEE (reference sequence). The CDR3 bases are TGTGCCAGCAGCTTTTGGGGAGACTACGAGCAGTACTTC. It is translated as CASSFWGDYEQYF. Combining the CDR3 with reference TRBV5-4 and TRBJ2-7 gives the whole variable domain ETGVTQSPTHLIKTRGQQVTLRCSSQSGHNTVSWYQQALGQGPQFIFQYYREEENGRGNFPPRFSGLQFPNYSSELNVNALELDDSALYLCASSFWGDYEQYFGPGTRLTVT.

The table lists this clonotype with many counts. DNA of the CDR3: TGTGCCAGCAGTAATAACCCGGGACTCCGGGCCAACACTGAAGCTTTCTTT. Translating it yields CASSNNPGLRANTEAFF. V gene TRBV6-1 combines with J gene TRBJ1-1, with D perhaps matching TRBD1 (5 bases). Trimming shortened V by 5 bases and J by 2 bases, and 21 bases separated the two germline ends. The CDR3 sequence is 17 residues long. CDR1 and CDR2 from the germline V gene are MNHNS and SASEGT.

This clonotype was observed many times. The chain recombines TRBV7-8 with TRBJ1-5; possibly TRBD1 for D (5 bases). The CDR3 contains 13 residues. Trimming pared 4 bases from V and 5 bases from J, leaving 9 bases between. Germline loops: CDR1 SGHVS, CDR2 FQNEAQ. This CDR3 reads CASSWDQHQPQHF. CDR3 coding DNA: TGTGCCAGCAGCTGGGACCAGCATCAGCCCCAGCATTTT.

This clonotype appeared many times. The chain recombines TRBV7-6 with TRBJ1-3; D unclear. V was trimmed by 1 base and J by 0 bases, leaving 22 bases between them. Germline V gene sequence: CDR1 SGHVS, CDR2 FNYEAQ. The CDR3 runs to 20 residues. The CDR3 nucleotides read TGTGCCAGCAGCTTAGGACCCTCCCCAACAGCAGGAGGCTCTGGAAACACCATATATTTT. Amino acid sequence: CASSLGPSPTAGGSGNTIYF.